This T cell receptor beta chain was retrieved from a study of neurological immune-mediated disorders. Study-level background: The approximately 34 multiple sclerosis patients comprised 31 relapsing-remitting and 3 secondary progressive cases. Overall study findings and caveats: Phylogenetic analysis grouped 18 of 34 multiple sclerosis patients' repertoires together, suggesting a possible repertoire signature.

As to this clonotype: Its antigen remains unknown.

CDR3 length: 12 residues. The germline V and J ends were trimmed by 5 bases and 16 bases, with 18 bases remaining between them. The cDNA came from 5'RACE, which used 10-nucleotide random UMIs. Sequencing runs each yielded over 160 million TCR-beta sequences from 15-18 subjects. One entry per CDR3 protein results from TCRdb running MiXCR on the 5' RACE reads. Among about 120,000 distinct CDR3 sequences listed, about 3.2% were seen once. This sequence joins TRBV12-3 or TRBV12-4 and TRBJ2-4; weak D call: TRBD2 (5 bases). The sample consisted of PBMCs. This clonotype originated in a woman aged 25-40 years with multiple sclerosis. The CDR3 region is CASSDHEGPRYF. In nucleotides, the CDR3 is TGTGCCAGCAGTGATCATGAGGGCCCTCGTTACTTC.